One and the same sample provided the 20 T cell receptor beta chains below, sequenced in a study of T-cell reconstitution after alpha-beta-depleted transplantation in children. Unique molecular identifiers were incorporated when the TCRbeta library was constructed. TCRdb ran MiXCR on the PCR reads and lists one entry per CDR3 protein. In the table there are fewer than 350,000 distinct CDR3 sequences, around a tenth of which are singletons. The material was PBMCs, obtained before TCRalphabeta/CD19-depleted stem cell transplant. The receptor source for this set is a boy younger than two with acute myeloid leukemia, due to receive a stem cell transplant.

This clonotype appeared many times. The J gene is TRBJ2-3, the V gene TRBV28; D is possibly TRBD1 (6 bases). The CDR3 loop spans 17 amino acids. V dropped 4 bases and J dropped 5 bases, with 22 bases sitting between them. CDR1 is MDHEN, CDR2 SYDVKM, per germline. The CDR3 region has the DNA TGTGCCAGCAGTTCTAACCCGGGACAACAATCTGTAGATACGCAGTATTTT. This translates into CASSSNPGQQSVDTQYF.

This clonotype was detected once. A much larger clone sits a single nucleotide away, making a read error possible. This sequence joins TRBV5-1 and TRBJ2-5, with D unclear. The CDR3 sequence is 15 residues long. Germline CDR1 and CDR2: SGHRS and YFSETQ. CDR3 in amino acids: CASSVLDIGQETQNF. CDR3 nucleotides: TGCGCCAGCAGCGTCCTCGACATCGGCCAAGAGACCCAGAACTTC. The variable domain in full, with the rest retrieved from reference TRBV5-1 and TRBJ2-5, is KAGVTQTPRYLIKTRGQQVTLSCSPISGHRSVSWYQQTPGQGLQFLFEYFSETQRNKGNFPGRFSGRQFSNSRSEMNVSTLELGDSALYLCASSVLDIGQETQNFGPGTRLLVL.

This clonotype was counted at least ten times. CDR3 loop: CASSLAPLDRAGEQYF. CDR3 DNA sequence: TGTGCCAGCAGTTTAGCGCCTTTGGACAGAGCAGGAGAGCAGTACTTC. J is TRBJ2-7 and V is TRBV12-3 or TRBV12-4; D might be TRBD1 (6 bases). This CDR3 has 16 residues. V lost 0 bases and J 7 bases, leaving 19 bases between the germline ends.

Ten or more counts support this clonotype. The J gene is TRBJ2-1, the V gene TRBV7-2; 10 bases line up with TRBD2. From germline, CDR1 is SGHTA and CDR2 FQGNSA. Trimming removed 0 bases from V and 8 bases from J; junction bases left unmatched: 7. The CDR3 consists of 16 residues. CDR3 residues: CASSLALASGSYEQFF. DNA of the CDR3: TGTGCCAGCAGCTTAGCGCTGGCTAGCGGGAGCTATGAGCAGTTCTTC.

This clonotype turned up a few times. V usage is TRBV6-6 and J usage is TRBJ2-3, with no clear D. This CDR3 has 13 residues. V was shortened by 1 base and J by 6 bases, with 8 bases between the two germline ends. Per the germline V gene, CDR1 is MNHNY and CDR2 is SVGAGI (reference sequence). In nucleotides, the CDR3 is TGTGCCAGCAGTTACTTGGGGTGGGATACGCAGTATTTT. Translated: CASSYLGWDTQYF.

This clonotype showed up many times. J is TRBJ2-2 and V is TRBV15; D gene unclear. CDR3 length: 14 residues. The V gene lost 1 base and the J gene lost 1 base, with 4 bases spanning the gap. Per the germline V gene, CDR1 is LNHNV and CDR2 is YYDKDF (reference sequence). The CDR3 region has the DNA TGTGCCACCAGCAGAGGACAGAACACCGGGGAGCTGTTTTTT. Translation: CATSRGQNTGELFF. Together with reference TRBV15 and TRBJ2-2, the CDR3 gives the full variable domain: DAMVIQNPRYQVTQFGKPVTLSCSQTLNHNVMYWYQQKSSQAPKLLFHYYDKDFNNEADTPDNFQSRRPNTSFCFLDIRSPGLGDTAMYLCATSRGQNTGELFFGEGSRLTVL.

This clonotype was found many times. V usage is TRBV28 and J usage is TRBJ1-2; a possible D gene is TRBD1 (5 bases). This CDR3 is 14 amino acids long. V gave up 5 bases and J gave up 6 bases, with 16 bases separating them. The V gene's germline CDR1 is MDHEN and CDR2 SYDVKM. The CDR3 bases are TGTGCCAGCAGTCCCCCGGGGCAGGGACATGGCTACACCTTC. It translates to CASSPPGQGHGYTF.

Remarks on this clonotype: A much larger clone sits a single nucleotide away, making a read error possible. The rearrangement links TRBV20-1 to TRBJ2-1; 9 bases fit TRBD2. Germline CDR1 reads DFQATT; CDR2 reads SNEGSKA (reference sequence). This CDR3 contains 15 residues. As DNA, the CDR3 is TGCTGTGCTAGAGATCTAGCGGGACTACACAATGAGCAGTTCTTC. As protein: CCARDLAGLHNEQFF.

The chain links TRBV5-5 to TRBJ2-7, with D uncertain. The V end lost 0 bases, the J end lost 3 bases, and 13 bases lay between the germline ends. The CDR3 has 15 residues. Germline values: CDR1 SGHKS, CDR2 YYEKEE (reference sequence). CDR3 sequence (DNA): TGTGCCAGCAGCTTGGCCGCCGGACGTATCTACGAGCAGTACTTC. Translated: CASSLAAGRIYEQYF.

This clonotype has just one count. This chain uses TRBV12-3 or TRBV12-4 with TRBJ2-2; TRBD2 agrees at 7 bases. The CDR3 is 16 amino acids. V was clipped by 3 bases and J by 0 bases; unmatched bases: 4. The CDR3 DNA is TGTGCCAGCAGTTTTAAGGCGGGGGCGAACACCGGGGAGCTGTTTTTT. Residues: CASSFKAGANTGELFF.

Turning to this clonotype: A much larger clone is a single base away; this may be a read error. The chain carries TRBV12-3 or TRBV12-4 and TRBJ2-5; TRBD1 aligns across 8 bases. The CDR3 sequence is 13 residues long. The V gene end was trimmed by 6 bases and the J gene end by 8 bases; junction bases not matched to a gene: 8. The chain's CDR3 is CASRRTGRDTQYF. The CDR3 region has the DNA TGTGCCAGCAGGCGGACAGGGAGAGACACCCAGTACTTC.

This clonotype has a count of ten or more. V gene TRBV29-1 combines with J gene TRBJ2-1; D is ambiguous. Trimming took off 4 bases at V and 1 base at J, with 8 bases between the two ends. The V gene's germline CDR1 is SQVTM and CDR2 ANQGSEA. The CDR3 consists of 13 residues. The CDR3 protein is CSVVRVSYNEQFF. DNA for the CDR3: TGCAGCGTTGTAAGGGTATCCTACAATGAGCAGTTCTTC.

This clonotype has only a few counts. This chain uses TRBV5-1 with TRBJ2-5, with D maybe TRBD1 (5 bases). The germline CDR1 and CDR2 sequences are SGHRS and YFSETQ. The CDR3 totals 16 residues. The V end lost 2 bases, the J end lost 0 bases, and 14 bases lay between the germline ends. CDR3 nucleotide sequence: TGCGCCAGCAGCTTTCGAGCAGGGCTGTACCAAGAGACCCAGTACTTC. Translation gives CASSFRAGLYQETQYF.

This clonotype was seen repeatedly, ten times or more. This rearrangement joins TRBV12-3 or TRBV12-4 to TRBJ2-5; 7 bases match TRBD1. V dropped 1 base and J dropped 5; count of bases not matched to a gene: 4. The CDR3 is made up of 14 amino acids. CDR3 residues: CASSLEGRGETQYF. The CDR3 bases are TGTGCCAGCAGTTTAGAGGGCAGGGGGGAGACCCAGTACTTC.

This clonotype was detected only a few times. V is TRBV5-8 and J is TRBJ2-7, with D perhaps matching TRBD1 or TRBD2 (6 bases each). CDR3 size: 14 residues. V was cut by 7 bases and J by 3 bases, with 17 bases left in between. The germline CDR1 and CDR2 sequences are SGHTS and YDEGEE. The CDR3 sequence is CASSTEGEVYEQYF. The CDR3 nucleotides read TGTGCCAGCTCGACAGAGGGGGAGGTCTACGAGCAGTACTTC.

This clonotype came up many times. The chain has TRBV7-2 and TRBJ1-4, with 7 positions matching TRBD1. V lost 1 base, J lost 7 bases, and 6 bases stayed unmatched. Germline V CDR1 and CDR2: SGHTA, FQGNSA. The length of the CDR3 is 15 residues. DNA for the CDR3: TGTGCCAGCAGCTTAGGTAACAGGGGCCCTGAAAAACTGTTTTTT. The encoded protein is CASSLGNRGPEKLFF. Filled out from reference TRBV7-2 and TRBJ1-4, the complete variable domain reads GAGVSQSPSNKVTEKGKDVELRCDPISGHTALYWYRQSLGQGLEFLIYFQGNSAPDKSGLPSDRFSAERTGGSVSTLTIQRTQQEDSAVYLCASSLGNRGPEKLFFGSGTQLSVL.

The chain carries TRBV30 and TRBJ2-2; either TRBD1 or TRBD2 may supply D (5 bases each). CDR1 and CDR2 from the germline V gene are GTSNPN and SVGIG (reference sequence). The CDR3 runs 15 residues. V dropped 0 bases and J dropped 4 bases, with 12 bases sitting between them. CDR3 bases: TGTGCCTGGAGTGTCTGGGGGAGAGGCACCGGGGAGCTGTTTTTT. This encodes CAWSVWGRGTGELFF.

In this sample, this clonotype turned up a few times. This chain links TRBV20-1 with TRBJ2-7, with 9 nucleotides matching TRBD2. This CDR3 has 14 amino acids. The J segment lost 7 bases and the V segment lost 0 bases, leaving 7 bases of the junction unmatched. Germline CDR1 DFQATT, CDR2 SNEGSKA (reference sequence). The CDR3 protein is CSARDGLAGREQYF. CDR3 in DNA: TGCAGTGCTAGAGATGGTCTAGCGGGGAGAGAGCAGTACTTC.

Many counts were recorded for this clonotype. J is TRBJ2-1 and V is TRBV7-8, with 7 bases aligning to TRBD1. Looked up from germline, CDR1 is SGHVS and CDR2 is FQNEAQ. The CDR3 loop spans 17 amino acids. Trimming cost V 5 bases and J 1 base; bases outside gene matches: 11. CDR3 in DNA: TGTGCCAGCAGCCAAGGCACGGGACAGTTGTCCTACAATGAGCAGTTCTTC. Translating it yields CASSQGTGQLSYNEQFF.

This clonotype appeared many times. This chain uses TRBV7-9 with TRBJ1-2; D unclear. V was clipped by 8 bases and J by 5 bases, with 12 bases between them. This CDR3 has 12 amino acids. CDR1 is SEHNR, CDR2 FQNEAQ, per germline (reference sequence). Written as DNA, the CDR3 is TGTGCCAGCCATACTGCCGGTTATGGCTACACCTTC. It translates to CASHTAGYGYTF.